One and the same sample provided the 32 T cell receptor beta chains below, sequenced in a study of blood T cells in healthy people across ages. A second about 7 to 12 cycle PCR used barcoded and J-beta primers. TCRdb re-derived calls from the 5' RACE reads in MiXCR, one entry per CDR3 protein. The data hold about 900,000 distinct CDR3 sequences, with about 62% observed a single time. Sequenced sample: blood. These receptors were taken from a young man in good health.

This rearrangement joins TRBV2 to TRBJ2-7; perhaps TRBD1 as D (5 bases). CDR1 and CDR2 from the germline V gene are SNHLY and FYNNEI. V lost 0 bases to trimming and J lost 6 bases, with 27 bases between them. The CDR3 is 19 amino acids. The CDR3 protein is CASSEASDLRPSGSCEQYF. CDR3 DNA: TGTGCCAGCAGTGAAGCATCCGACTTAAGACCCTCAGGGTCATGCGAGCAGTACTTC.

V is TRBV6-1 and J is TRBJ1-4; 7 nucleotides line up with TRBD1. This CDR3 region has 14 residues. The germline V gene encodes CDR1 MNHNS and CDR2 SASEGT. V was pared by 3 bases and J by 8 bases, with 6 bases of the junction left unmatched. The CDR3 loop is CASSEDRLTEKLFF. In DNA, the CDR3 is TGTGCCAGCAGTGAGGACAGGCTAACGGAAAAACTGTTTTTT.

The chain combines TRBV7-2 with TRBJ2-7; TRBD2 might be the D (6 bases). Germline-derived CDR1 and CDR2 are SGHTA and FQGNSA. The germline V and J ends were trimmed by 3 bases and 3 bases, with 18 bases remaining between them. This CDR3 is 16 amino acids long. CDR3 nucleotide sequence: TGTGCCAGCAGCTTGGGTCGGGGGAGCAGGAGCTACGAGCAGTACTTC. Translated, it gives CASSLGRGSRSYEQYF.

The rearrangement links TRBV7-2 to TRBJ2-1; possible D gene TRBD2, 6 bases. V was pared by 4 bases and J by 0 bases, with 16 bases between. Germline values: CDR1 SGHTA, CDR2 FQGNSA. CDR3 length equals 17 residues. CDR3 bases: TGTGCCAGCAGCTACCGGACTACCACCCTCTCCTACAATGAGCAGTTCTTC. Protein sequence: CASSYRTTTLSYNEQFF.

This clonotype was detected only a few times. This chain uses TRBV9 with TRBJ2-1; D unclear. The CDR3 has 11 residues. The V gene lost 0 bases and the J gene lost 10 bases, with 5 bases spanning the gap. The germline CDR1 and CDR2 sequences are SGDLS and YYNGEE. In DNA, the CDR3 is TGTGCCAGCAGCGTAGGGATAGAGCAGTTCTTC. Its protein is CASSVGIEQFF.

The CDR3 protein is CASSRTGVFEQFF. As DNA, the CDR3 is TGTGCCAGCAGCCGGACAGGGGTCTTTGAGCAGTTCTTC. The chain joins TRBV6-2 or TRBV6-3 to TRBJ2-1, with 9 nucleotides matching TRBD1. The CDR3 is 13 residues long. J lost 9 bases, V lost 6 bases, and 6 bases had no gene match. In germline, CDR1 is MNHEY, CDR2 SVGEGT.

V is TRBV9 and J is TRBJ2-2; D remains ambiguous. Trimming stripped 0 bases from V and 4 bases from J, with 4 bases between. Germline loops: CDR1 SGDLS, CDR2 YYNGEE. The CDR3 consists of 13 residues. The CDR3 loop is CASSVDFTGELFF. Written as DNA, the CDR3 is TGTGCCAGCAGCGTAGACTTCACCGGGGAGCTGTTTTTT.

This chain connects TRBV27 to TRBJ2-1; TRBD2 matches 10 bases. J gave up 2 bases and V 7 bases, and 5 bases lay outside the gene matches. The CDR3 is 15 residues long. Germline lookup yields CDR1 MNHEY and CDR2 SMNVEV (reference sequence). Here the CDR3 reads CASTPLAGAYNEQFF. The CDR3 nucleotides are TGTGCCAGCACCCCTCTAGCGGGGGCCTACAATGAGCAGTTCTTC.

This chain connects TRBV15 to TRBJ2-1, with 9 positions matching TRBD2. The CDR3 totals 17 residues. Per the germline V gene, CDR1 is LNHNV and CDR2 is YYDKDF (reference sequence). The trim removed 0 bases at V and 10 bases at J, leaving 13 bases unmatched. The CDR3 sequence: CATSRDGAGGRGNEQFF. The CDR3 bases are TGTGCCACCAGCAGAGACGGAGCGGGGGGCCGGGGCAACGAGCAGTTCTTC.

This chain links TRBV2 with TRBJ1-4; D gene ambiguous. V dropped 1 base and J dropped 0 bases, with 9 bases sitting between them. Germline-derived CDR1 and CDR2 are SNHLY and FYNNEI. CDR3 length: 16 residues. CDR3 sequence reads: CASSEVGRSTNEKLFF. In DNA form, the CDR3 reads TGTGCCAGCAGTGAAGTCGGGCGTTCAACTAATGAAAAACTGTTTTTT.

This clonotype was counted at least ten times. The CDR3 region is CASSLTQGLGYTF. Written as DNA, the CDR3 is TGTGCCAGCAGTTTAACCCAGGGCCTTGGCTACACCTTC. The chain links TRBV12-3 or TRBV12-4 to TRBJ1-2, with D perhaps matching TRBD1 (5 bases). Trimming shortened V by 2 bases and J by 7 bases, and 11 bases separated the two germline ends. The length of the CDR3 is 13 residues.

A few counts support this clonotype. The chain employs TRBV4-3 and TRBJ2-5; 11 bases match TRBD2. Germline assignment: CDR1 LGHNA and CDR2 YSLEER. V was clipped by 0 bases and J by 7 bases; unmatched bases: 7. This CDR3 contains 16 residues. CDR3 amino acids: CASSQDGTSGRWTQYF. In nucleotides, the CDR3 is TGCGCCAGCAGCCAAGATGGGACTAGCGGTCGTTGGACCCAGTACTTC.

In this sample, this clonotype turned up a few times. CDR3 sequence: CAISPGTGRDGADTQYF. The CDR3 coding sequence is TGTGCCATCAGTCCCGGGACAGGGAGAGATGGTGCAGATACGCAGTATTTT. J is TRBJ2-3 and V is TRBV10-3, with 9 bases that match TRBD1. The CDR3 has 17 residues. The germline CDR1 and CDR2 sequences are ENHRY and SYGVKD. V trimming: 5 bases; J trimming: 4 bases; junction bases outside the gene matches: 13.

The CDR3 reads CASDGQGVQSYEQYF. The CDR3 region has the DNA TGTGCCAGCGATGGCCAGGGGGTTCAGTCCTACGAGCAGTACTTC. The chain employs TRBV6-2 or TRBV6-3 and TRBJ2-7, with 7 bases fitting TRBD1. This CDR3 spans 15 amino acids. V gave up 8 bases and J gave up 1 base; unmatched junction bases: 11. Germline loops: CDR1 MNHEY, CDR2 SVGEGT.

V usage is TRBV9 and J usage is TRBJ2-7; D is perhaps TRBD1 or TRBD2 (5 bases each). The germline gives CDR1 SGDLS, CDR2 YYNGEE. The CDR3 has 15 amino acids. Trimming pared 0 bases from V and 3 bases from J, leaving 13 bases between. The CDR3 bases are TGTGCCAGCAGCGTAGCTGCCGGGACGGACTACGAGCAGTACTTC. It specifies CASSVAAGTDYEQYF. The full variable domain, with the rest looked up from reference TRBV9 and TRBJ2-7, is DSGVTQTPKHLITATGQRVTLRCSPRSGDLSVYWYQQSLDQGLQFLIQYYNGEERAKGNILERFSAQQFPDLHSELNLSSLELGDSALYFCASSVAAGTDYEQYFGPGTRLTVT.

The CDR3 here is CASSLLAVDETQYF. The CDR3 bases are TGTGCCAGCAGCTTACTAGCGGTGGACGAGACCCAGTACTTC. V is TRBV11-2 and J is TRBJ2-7, with 7 bases that match TRBD2. The end of the DNA is better explained by TRBJ2-5, so the J call may be wrong. CDR1 SGHAT and CDR2 FQNNGV come from the germline V gene. The CDR3 runs to 14 residues.

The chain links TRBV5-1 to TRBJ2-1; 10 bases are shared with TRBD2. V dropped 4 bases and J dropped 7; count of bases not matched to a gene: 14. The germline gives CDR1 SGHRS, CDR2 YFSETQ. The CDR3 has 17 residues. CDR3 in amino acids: CASSGTTSGGAMNEQFF. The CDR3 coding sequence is TGCGCCAGCAGCGGAACCACAAGCGGGGGGGCGATGAATGAGCAGTTCTTC.

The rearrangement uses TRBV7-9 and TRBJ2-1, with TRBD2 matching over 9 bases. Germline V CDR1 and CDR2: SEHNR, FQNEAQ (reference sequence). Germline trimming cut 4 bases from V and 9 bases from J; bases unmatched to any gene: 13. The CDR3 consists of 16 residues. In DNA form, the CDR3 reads TGTGCCAGCAGCTCGCCGGGACTAGCTGGGTTTCTTGAGCAGTTCTTC. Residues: CASSSPGLAGFLEQFF.

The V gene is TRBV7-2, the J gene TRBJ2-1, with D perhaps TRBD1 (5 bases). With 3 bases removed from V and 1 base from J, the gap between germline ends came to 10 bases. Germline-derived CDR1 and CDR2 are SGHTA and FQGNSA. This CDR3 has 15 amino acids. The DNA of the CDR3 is TGTGCCAGCAGCTTGTCCAGGGAATCCTACAATGAGCAGTTCTTC. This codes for CASSLSRESYNEQFF.

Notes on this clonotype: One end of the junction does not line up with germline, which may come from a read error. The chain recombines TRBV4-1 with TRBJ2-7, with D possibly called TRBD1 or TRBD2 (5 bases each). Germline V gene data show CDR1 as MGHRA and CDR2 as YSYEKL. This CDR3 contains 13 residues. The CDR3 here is CASSLGASCEQYF. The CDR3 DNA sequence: TGCGCCAGCAGCCTCGGGGCTTCCTGCGAGCAGTACTTC.

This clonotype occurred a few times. The CDR3 nucleotides read TGTGCCATCAGTGTTGCCTCCCTAAGGAACGAGCAGTACTTC. Protein product: CAISVASLRNEQYF. The rearrangement joins TRBV10-3 to TRBJ2-7, with D uncertain. This CDR3 spans 14 amino acids. Trimming took 4 bases from V and 5 from J, leaving 15 bases between them. Germline V gene lookup returns CDR1 ENHRY and CDR2 SYGVKD.

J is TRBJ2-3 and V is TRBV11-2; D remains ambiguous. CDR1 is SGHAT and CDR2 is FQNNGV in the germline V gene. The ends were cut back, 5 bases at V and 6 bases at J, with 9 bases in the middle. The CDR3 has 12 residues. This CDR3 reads CASSVTKDTQYF. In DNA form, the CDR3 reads TGTGCCAGCAGCGTAACAAAGGATACGCAGTATTTT.

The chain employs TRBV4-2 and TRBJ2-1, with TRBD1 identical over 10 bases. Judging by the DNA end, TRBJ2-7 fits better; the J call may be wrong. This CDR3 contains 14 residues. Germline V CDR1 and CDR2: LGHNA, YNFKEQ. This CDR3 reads CASSQGTGGHEQYF. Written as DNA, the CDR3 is TGTGCCAGCAGCCAAGGGACAGGGGGGCACGAGCAGTACTTC.

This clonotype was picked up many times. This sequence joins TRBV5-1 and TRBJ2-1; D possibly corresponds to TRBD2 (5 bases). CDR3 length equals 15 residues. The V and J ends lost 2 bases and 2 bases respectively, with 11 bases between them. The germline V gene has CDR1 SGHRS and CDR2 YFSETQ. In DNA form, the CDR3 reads TGCGCCAGCAGCTTCGAGCGGATTACCTACAATGAGCAGTTCTTC. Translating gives CASSFERITYNEQFF.

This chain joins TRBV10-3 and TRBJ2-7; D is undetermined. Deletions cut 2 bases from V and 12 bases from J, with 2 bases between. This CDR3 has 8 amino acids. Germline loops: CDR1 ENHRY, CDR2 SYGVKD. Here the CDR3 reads CAISEAYF. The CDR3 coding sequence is TGTGCCATCAGTGAGGCGTACTTC.

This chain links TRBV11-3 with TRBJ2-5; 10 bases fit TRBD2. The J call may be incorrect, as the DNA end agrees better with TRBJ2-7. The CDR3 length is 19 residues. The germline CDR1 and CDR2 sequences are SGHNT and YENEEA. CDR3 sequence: CASSLDLGQLAGSGCEQYF. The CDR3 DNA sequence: TGTGCCAGCAGCTTAGATCTGGGTCAACTAGCGGGGTCTGGTTGCGAGCAGTACTTC.

DNA of the CDR3: TGTGCCAGCAGCCATCTGGGGGGACCAACCCCACCCCTCCACTTT. Its protein is CASSHLGGPTPPLHF. The V and J genes are TRBV4-2 and TRBJ1-6; D possibly corresponds to TRBD1 (5 bases). The CDR3 is made up of 15 amino acids. Germline CDR1 is LGHNA and CDR2 is YNFKEQ. Trimming left V 3 bases short and J 11 bases short, with 17 bases between.

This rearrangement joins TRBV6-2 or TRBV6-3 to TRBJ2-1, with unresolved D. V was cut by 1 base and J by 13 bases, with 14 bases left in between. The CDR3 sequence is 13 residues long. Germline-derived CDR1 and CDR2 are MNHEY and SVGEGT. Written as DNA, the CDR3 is TGTGCCAGCAGTTACTACGAGTCGGAGACCCAGTTCTTC. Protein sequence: CASSYYESETQFF.

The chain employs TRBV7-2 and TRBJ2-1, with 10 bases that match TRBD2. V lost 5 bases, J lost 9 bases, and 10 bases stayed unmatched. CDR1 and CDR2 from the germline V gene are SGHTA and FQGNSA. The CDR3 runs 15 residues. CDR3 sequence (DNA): TGTGCCAGCAGCCAGAGCGGGGGGGGTCTTGCTGAGCAGTTCTTC. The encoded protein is CASSQSGGGLAEQFF.

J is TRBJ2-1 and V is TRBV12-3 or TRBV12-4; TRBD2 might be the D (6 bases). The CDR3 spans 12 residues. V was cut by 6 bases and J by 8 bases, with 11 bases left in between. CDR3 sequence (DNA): TGTGCCAGCAGACGGGACTCTGATGAGCAGTTCTTC. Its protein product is CASRRDSDEQFF.

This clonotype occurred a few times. As DNA, the CDR3 is TGCAGCGTTGACCTTTGGACAGGGAGGACAGATACGCAGTATTTT. Its protein is CSVDLWTGRTDTQYF. J is TRBJ2-3 and V is TRBV29-1; 8 nucleotides align to TRBD1. The CDR3 length is 15 residues. The germline gives CDR1 SQVTM, CDR2 ANQGSEA. With 3 bases clipped from V and 3 bases from J, the junction kept 8 bases outside the gene matches.

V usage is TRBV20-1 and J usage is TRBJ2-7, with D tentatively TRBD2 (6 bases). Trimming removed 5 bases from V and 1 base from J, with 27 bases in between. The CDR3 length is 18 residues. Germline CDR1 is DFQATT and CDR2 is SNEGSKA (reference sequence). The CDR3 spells CSAVPLLTAGTDSYEQYF. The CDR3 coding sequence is TGCAGTGCTGTCCCCCTGCTTACTGCCGGGACTGATTCCTACGAGCAGTACTTC.